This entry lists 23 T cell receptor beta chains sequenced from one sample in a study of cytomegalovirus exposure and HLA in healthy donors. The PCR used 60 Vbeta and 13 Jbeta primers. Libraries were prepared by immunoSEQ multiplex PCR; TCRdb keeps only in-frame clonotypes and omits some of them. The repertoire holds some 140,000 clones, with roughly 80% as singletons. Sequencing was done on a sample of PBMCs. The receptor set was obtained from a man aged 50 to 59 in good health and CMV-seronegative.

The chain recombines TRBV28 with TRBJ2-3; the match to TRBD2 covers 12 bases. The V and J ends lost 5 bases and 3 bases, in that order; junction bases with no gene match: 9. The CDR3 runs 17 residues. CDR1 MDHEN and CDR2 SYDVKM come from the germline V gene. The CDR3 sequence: CASSPPSGRAGTDTQYF. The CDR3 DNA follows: TGTGCCAGCAGTCCCCCTAGCGGGAGGGCAGGTACAGATACGCAGTATTTT.

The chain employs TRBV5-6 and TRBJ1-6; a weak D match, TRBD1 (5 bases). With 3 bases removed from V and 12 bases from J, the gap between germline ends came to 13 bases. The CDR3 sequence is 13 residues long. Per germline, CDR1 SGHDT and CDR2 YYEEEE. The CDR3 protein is CASSWGTGGPLHF. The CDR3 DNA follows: TGTGCCAGCAGCTGGGGGACTGGGGGACCCCTCCACTTT.

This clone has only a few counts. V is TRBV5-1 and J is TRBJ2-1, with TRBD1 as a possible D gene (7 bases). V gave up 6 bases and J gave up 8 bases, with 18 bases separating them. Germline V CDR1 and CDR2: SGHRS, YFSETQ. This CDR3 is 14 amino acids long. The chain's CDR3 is CASMTGQGGDEQFF. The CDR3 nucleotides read TGCGCCAGCATGACCGGGCAGGGGGGAGATGAGCAGTTCTTC. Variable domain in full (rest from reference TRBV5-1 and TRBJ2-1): KAGVTQTPRYLIKTRGQQVTLSCSPISGHRSVSWYQQTPGQGLQFLFEYFSETQRNKGNFPGRFSGRQFSNSRSEMNVSTLELGDSALYLCASMTGQGGDEQFFGPGTRLTVL.

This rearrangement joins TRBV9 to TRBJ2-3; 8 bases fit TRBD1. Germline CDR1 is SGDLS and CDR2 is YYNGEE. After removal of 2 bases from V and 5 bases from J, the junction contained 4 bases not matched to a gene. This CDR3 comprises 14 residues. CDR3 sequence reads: CASSVTGARDTQYF. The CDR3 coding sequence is TGTGCCAGCAGCGTGACAGGGGCGAGAGATACGCAGTATTTT.

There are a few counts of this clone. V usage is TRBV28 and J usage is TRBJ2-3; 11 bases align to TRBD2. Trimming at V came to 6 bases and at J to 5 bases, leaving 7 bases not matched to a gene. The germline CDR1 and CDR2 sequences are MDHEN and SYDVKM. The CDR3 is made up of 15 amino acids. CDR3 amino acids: CASSRPGTSGDTQYF. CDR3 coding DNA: TGTGCCAGCAGCCGCCCTGGGACTAGCGGAGATACGCAGTATTTT. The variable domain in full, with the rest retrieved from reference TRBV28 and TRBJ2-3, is DVKVTQSSRYLVKRTGEKVFLECVQDMDHENMFWYRQDPGLGLRLIYFSYDVKMKEKGDIPEGYSVSREKKERFSLILESASTNQTSMYLCASSRPGTSGDTQYFGPGTRLTVL.

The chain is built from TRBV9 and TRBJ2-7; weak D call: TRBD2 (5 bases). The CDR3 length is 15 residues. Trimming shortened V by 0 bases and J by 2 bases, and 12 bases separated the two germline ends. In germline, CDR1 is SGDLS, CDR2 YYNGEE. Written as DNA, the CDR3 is TGTGCCAGCAGCGTAGGGTGGCGGGCCCCCTACGAGCAGTACTTC. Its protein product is CASSVGWRAPYEQYF.

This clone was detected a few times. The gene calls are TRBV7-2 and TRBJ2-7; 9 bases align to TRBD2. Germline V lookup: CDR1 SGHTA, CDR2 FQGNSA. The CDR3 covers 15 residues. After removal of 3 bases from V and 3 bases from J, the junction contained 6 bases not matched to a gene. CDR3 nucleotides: TGTGCCAGCAGCTTGCGGGAGGGATCCTTCTACGAGCAGTACTTC. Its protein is CASSLREGSFYEQYF.

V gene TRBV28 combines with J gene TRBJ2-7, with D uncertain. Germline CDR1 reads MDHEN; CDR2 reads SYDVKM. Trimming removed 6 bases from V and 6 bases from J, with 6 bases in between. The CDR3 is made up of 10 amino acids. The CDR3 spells CASSRFEQYF. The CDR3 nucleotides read TGTGCCAGCAGCCGTTTCGAGCAGTACTTC. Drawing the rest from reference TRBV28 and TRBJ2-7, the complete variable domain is DVKVTQSSRYLVKRTGEKVFLECVQDMDHENMFWYRQDPGLGLRLIYFSYDVKMKEKGDIPEGYSVSREKKERFSLILESASTNQTSMYLCASSRFEQYFGPGTRLTVT.

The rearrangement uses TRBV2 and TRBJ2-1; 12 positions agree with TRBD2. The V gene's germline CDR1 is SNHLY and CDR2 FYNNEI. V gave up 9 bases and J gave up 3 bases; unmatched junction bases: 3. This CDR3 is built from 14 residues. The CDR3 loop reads CASRLAGVYNEQFF. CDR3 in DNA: TGTGCCAGTCGACTAGCGGGAGTCTACAATGAGCAGTTCTTC.

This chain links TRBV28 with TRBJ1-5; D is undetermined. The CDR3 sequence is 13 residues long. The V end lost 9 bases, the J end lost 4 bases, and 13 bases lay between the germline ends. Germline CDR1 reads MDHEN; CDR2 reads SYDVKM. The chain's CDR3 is CASAGGGNQPQHF. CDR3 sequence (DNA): TGTGCCAGTGCGGGTGGTGGGAATCAGCCCCAGCATTTT.

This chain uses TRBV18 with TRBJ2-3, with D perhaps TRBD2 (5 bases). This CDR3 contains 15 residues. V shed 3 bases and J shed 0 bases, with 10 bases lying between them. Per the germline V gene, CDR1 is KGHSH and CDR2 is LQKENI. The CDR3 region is CASSPERTSTDTQYF. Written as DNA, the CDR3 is TGTGCCAGCTCACCGGAACGGACTAGCACAGATACGCAGTATTTT.

CDR3 nucleotides: TGTGCCAGCAAACCCGTCAGCTCCTATAATTCACCCCTCCACTTT. Residues: CASKPVSSYNSPLHF. The V gene is TRBV6-5, the J gene TRBJ1-6; D is uncertain. V dropped 7 bases and J dropped 0 bases, with 10 bases sitting between them. In germline, CDR1 is MNHEY, CDR2 SVGAGI. This CDR3 has 15 amino acids.

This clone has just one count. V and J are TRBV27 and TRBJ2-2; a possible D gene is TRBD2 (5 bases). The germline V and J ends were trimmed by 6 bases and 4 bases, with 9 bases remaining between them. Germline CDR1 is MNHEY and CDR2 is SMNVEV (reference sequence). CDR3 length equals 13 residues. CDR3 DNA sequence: TGTGCCAGCAGGAGGGTGGGCACCGGGGAGCTGTTTTTT. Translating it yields CASRRVGTGELFF.

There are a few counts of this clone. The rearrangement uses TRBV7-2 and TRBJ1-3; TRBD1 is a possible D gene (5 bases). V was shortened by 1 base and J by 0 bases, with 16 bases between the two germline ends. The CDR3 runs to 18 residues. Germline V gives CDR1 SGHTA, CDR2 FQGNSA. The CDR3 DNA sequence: TGTGCCAGCAGCTTAGTGGGGGGGGTCTTCAGCTCTGGAAACACCATATATTTT. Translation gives CASSLVGGVFSSGNTIYF.

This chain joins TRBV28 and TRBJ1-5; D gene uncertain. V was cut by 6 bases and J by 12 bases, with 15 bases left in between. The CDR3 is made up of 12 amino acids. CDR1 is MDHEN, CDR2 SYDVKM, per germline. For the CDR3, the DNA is TGTGCCAGCAGCGGACCCGGCGGGATCCAGCATTTT. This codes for CASSGPGGIQHF.

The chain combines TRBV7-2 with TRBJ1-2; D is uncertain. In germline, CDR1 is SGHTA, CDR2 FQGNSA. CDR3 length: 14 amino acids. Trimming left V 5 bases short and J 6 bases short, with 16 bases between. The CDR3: CASSGFRPGDGYTF. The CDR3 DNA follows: TGTGCCAGCAGCGGTTTTAGGCCCGGGGATGGCTACACCTTC.

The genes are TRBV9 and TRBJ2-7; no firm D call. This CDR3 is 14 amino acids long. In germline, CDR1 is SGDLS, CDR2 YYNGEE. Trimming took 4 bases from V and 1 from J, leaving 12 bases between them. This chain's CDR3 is CASSQLDGSYEQYF. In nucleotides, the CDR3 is TGTGCCAGCAGCCAATTAGACGGGTCCTACGAGCAGTACTTC.

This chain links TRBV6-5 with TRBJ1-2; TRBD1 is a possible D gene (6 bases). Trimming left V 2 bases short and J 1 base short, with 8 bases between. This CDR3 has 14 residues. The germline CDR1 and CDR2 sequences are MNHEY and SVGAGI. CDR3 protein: CASSYGQFNYGYTF. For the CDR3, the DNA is TGTGCCAGCAGTTACGGACAGTTTAACTATGGCTACACCTTC.

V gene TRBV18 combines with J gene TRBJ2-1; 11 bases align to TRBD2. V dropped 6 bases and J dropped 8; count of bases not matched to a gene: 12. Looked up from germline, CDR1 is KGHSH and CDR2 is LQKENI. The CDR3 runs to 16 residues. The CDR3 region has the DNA TGTGCCAGCTCCCCCCTGAGGCTAGCGGGAGGCGATGAGCAGTTCTTC. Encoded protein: CASSPLRLAGGDEQFF.

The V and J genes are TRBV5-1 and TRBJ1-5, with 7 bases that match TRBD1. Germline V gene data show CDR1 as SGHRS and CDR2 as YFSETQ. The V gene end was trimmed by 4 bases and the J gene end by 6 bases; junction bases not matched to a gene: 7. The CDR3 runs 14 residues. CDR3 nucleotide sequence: TGCGCCAGCAGCCCCCGACAGGGAATTCAGCCCCAGCATTTT. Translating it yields CASSPRQGIQPQHF.

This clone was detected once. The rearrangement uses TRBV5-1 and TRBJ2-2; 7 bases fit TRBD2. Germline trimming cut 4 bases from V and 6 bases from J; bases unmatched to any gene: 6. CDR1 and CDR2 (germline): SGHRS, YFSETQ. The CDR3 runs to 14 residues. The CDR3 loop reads CASSPGLVPGELFF. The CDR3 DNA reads TGCGCCAGCAGCCCCGGACTAGTCCCCGGGGAGCTGTTTTTT.

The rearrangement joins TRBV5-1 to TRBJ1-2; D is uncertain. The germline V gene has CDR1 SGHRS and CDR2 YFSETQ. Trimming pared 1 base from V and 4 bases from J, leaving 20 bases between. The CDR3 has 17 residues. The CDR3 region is CASSLLGEATPPYGYTF. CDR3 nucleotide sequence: TGCGCCAGCAGCTTGCTCGGCGAGGCCACCCCGCCCTATGGCTACACCTTC.

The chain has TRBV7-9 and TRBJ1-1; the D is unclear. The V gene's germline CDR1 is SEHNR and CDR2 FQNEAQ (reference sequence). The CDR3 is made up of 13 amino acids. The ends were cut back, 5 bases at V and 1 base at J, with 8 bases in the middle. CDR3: CASSGTANTEAFF. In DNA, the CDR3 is TGTGCCAGCAGCGGTACAGCGAACACTGAAGCTTTCTTT.